This record concerns one TCR beta chain sequence. What it binds is not known. The data originate from a study of blood T cells in healthy people across ages. Losses at the gene ends were 9 bases for V and 11 bases for J; bases not matched to a gene: 15. CDR3 length: 13 amino acids. Germline-derived CDR1 and CDR2 are SNHLY and FYNNEI. PCR was performed a second time for roughly 6 to 12 cycles using a sample-barcoded 5' primer and a J-beta primer mix. TCRdb independently ran MiXCR on the 5' RACE reads; one entry per CDR3 protein. The data hold 1.5 million to 2 million distinct CDR3 sequences, with roughly 27% observed a single time. Study findings and constraints: Unsorted PBMCs prevented conclusive naive versus antigen-experienced comparison. More naive CD4+ cells and higher diversity were found in long-lived than in aged donors. Lack of knowledge of donor CMV status possibly confounded expanded clonotype changes. Diversity figures derived from one million T cells were judged to underestimate the true value.

The source of this sequence is a woman in her twenties or thirties in good health. The chain has TRBV2 and TRBJ2-5, with 7 bases aligning to TRBD1. Specimen: blood. CDR3 coding DNA: TGTGCCAGTTACCGGGACAGCGGAAATGGGCAGTACTTC. Translating it yields CASYRDSGNGQYF.